Each of the 10 T cell receptor beta chains below was sequenced from the same sample in a study of OX40 agonist ivuxolimab in advanced cancers. The method was immunoSEQ multiplex PCR; TCRdb's version includes in-frame clones alone and lacks a portion of them. Found here are 75,000 to 80,000 clones, 80% to 90% of them singletons; the top ten hold 6.2%. The sample in question was CD4+ or CD8+ T cells sorted from blood, obtained in a trial of the OX40 agonist ivuxolimab. These receptors were obtained from an adult with an advanced solid tumor such as melanoma, head and neck, liver or kidney cancer.

This clone was counted a single time. This chain joins TRBV5-1 and TRBJ2-6; no clear D gene. Germline-derived CDR1 and CDR2 are SGHRS and YFSETQ. Trimming removed 3 bases at V and 0 bases at J, with 10 bases between. The CDR3 loop spans 16 amino acids. The CDR3 loop is CASSWRQSSGANVLTF. The DNA of the CDR3 is TGCGCCAGCAGCTGGCGGCAGTCCTCTGGGGCCAACGTCCTGACTTTC.

This clone appeared once. This same CDR3 is encoded by further DNA sequences in the sample. The chain joins TRBV5-4 to TRBJ2-1; D remains ambiguous. Germline lookup yields CDR1 SGHNT and CDR2 YYREEE (reference sequence). Trimming cost V 4 bases and J 4 bases, with 6 bases left between them. The CDR3 loop spans 12 amino acids. CDR3 DNA sequence: TGTGCCAGCAGCCTACTATACAATGAGCAGTTCTTC. Amino acids: CASSLLYNEQFF.

This clone appeared a few times. The chain couples TRBV14 to TRBJ2-4, with D unresolved. V was shortened by 4 bases and J by 5 bases, with 12 bases between the two germline ends. This CDR3 is built from 14 residues. The V gene's germline CDR1 is SGHDN and CDR2 FVKESK. CDR3 amino acids: CASSPSLAENIQYF. The CDR3 region has the DNA TGTGCCAGCAGCCCCTCACTGGCGGAAAACATTCAGTACTTC.

The genes are TRBV5-4 and TRBJ2-3, with D possibly called TRBD1 or TRBD2 (7 bases each). Deletions cut 2 bases from V and 4 bases from J, with 20 bases between. Looked up from germline, CDR1 is SGHNT and CDR2 is YYREEE (reference sequence). The CDR3 contains 17 residues. The CDR3 here is CASSLPRGGVASDTQYF. Written as DNA, the CDR3 is TGTGCCAGCAGCTTACCCAGGGGGGGAGTGGCTTCAGATACGCAGTATTTT.

V is TRBV28 and J is TRBJ2-1; D unresolved. Between the trimmed V and J ends, which lost 3 bases and 5 bases, there was a span of 11 bases. Germline V gives CDR1 MDHEN, CDR2 SYDVKM. This CDR3 spans 14 amino acids. CDR3 nucleotide sequence: TGTGCCAGCAGTTTCATCGACGGCCACAATGAGCAGTTCTTC. Its translation: CASSFIDGHNEQFF.

As to this clone: One end of the junction is discordant with germline, which a read error may explain. This chain uses TRBV6-5 with TRBJ2-7; D is possibly TRBD2 (5 bases). The germline gives CDR1 MNHEY, CDR2 SVGAGI. The CDR3 has 12 residues. The CDR3 sequence is CASSYEGETIAF. In nucleotides, the CDR3 is TGTGCCAGCAGTTACGAGGGTGAGACCATCGCTTTC.

The chain employs TRBV5-1 and TRBJ2-2; possible D gene TRBD1, 6 bases. V was clipped by 6 bases and J by 0 bases, with 18 bases between them. Germline V gene lookup returns CDR1 SGHRS and CDR2 YFSETQ. CDR3 size: 17 residues. In nucleotides, the CDR3 is TGCGCCAGCAACGGGCCCACAGGGTATACGAACACCGGGGAGCTGTTTTTT. Protein sequence: CASNGPTGYTNTGELFF.

The chain employs TRBV9 and TRBJ1-1; D is unresolved. Per germline, CDR1 SGDLS and CDR2 YYNGEE. The CDR3 has 15 residues. V was pared by 2 bases and J by 4 bases, with 15 bases between. CDR3 DNA sequence: TGTGCCAGCAGCGTTTGGGCCGACAAGGGCACTGAAGCTTTCTTT. This encodes CASSVWADKGTEAFF.

This sequence joins TRBV5-1 and TRBJ1-1; D is possibly TRBD1 (5 bases). V was trimmed by 2 bases and J by 8 bases, leaving 13 bases between them. This CDR3 is 13 amino acids long. Germline loops: CDR1 SGHRS, CDR2 YFSETQ. The CDR3 DNA follows: TGCGCCAGCAGCTTAAATGGGGCAGTAGAAGCTTTCTTT. This gives the protein CASSLNGAVEAFF.

About this clone: An end of the junction differs from the germline gene, which may be a read error. V gene TRBV6-5 combines with J gene TRBJ2-7; TRBD2 might be the D (6 bases). In germline, CDR1 is MNHEY, CDR2 SVGAGI. CDR3 size: 14 residues. CDR3 nucleotides: TGTGCCATCAGTGAGCCGGGGACTCCCTACGAGCAGTACTTC. As protein: CAISEPGTPYEQYF.